These 32 T cell receptor beta chains came from one sample sequenced in a study of cytomegalovirus exposure and HLA in healthy donors. Both 60 Vbeta primers and 13 Jbeta primers went into the PCR. The protocol was immunoSEQ multiplex PCR, while the TCRdb copy is restricted to in-frame clones and leaves out a portion. The table includes roughly 100,000 clones, roughly 80% detected once. The sample comprised PBMCs. These receptors originate from a man aged 60-69 years in good health and CMV-seronegative.

This clone showed up just a few times. The chain carries TRBV4-3 and TRBJ2-5, with D possibly being TRBD1 (5 bases). The DNA end favors TRBJ2-7, so the J call may be wrong. The CDR3 is 16 residues long. Germline CDR1 LGHNA, CDR2 YSLEER. For the CDR3, the DNA is TGCGCCAGCAGCCAAGATATATTAGGGGAACCCTACGAGCAGTACTTC. It is translated as CASSQDILGEPYEQYF.

V is TRBV5-1 and J is TRBJ1-2; a weak D match, TRBD1 (5 bases). From germline, CDR1 is SGHRS and CDR2 YFSETQ. V dropped 1 base and J dropped 3 bases, with 25 bases sitting between them. The CDR3 consists of 19 residues. CDR3 in amino acids: CASSLYARGRPTEDYGYTF. DNA for the CDR3: TGCGCCAGCAGCTTGTACGCGCGGGGCAGACCCACGGAGGACTATGGCTACACCTTC.

This rearrangement joins TRBV30 to TRBJ2-7; 11 bases align to TRBD2. Trimming took 2 bases from V and 4 from J; bases not matched to a gene: 4. Germline V gene data show CDR1 as GTSNPN and CDR2 as SVGIG (reference sequence). The CDR3 is 14 residues long. This CDR3 is CAWSSSGGAYEQYF. The CDR3 coding sequence is TGTGCCTGGAGTAGTAGCGGGGGGGCGTACGAGCAGTACTTC.

V usage is TRBV12-5 and J usage is TRBJ2-7; D uncertain. The CDR3 length is 13 residues. The V and J ends lost 6 bases and 3 bases respectively, with 12 bases between them. The germline V gene encodes CDR1 LGHNT and CDR2 FRNRAP. Here the CDR3 DNA reads TGTGCTAGTGGCCTCGCCACTAACTACGAGCAGTACTTC. This sequence encodes CASGLATNYEQYF.

The chain links TRBV28 to TRBJ2-7, with TRBD2 matching 11 bases. V dropped 1 base and J dropped 7; count of bases not matched to a gene: 9. The CDR3 has 16 amino acids. Germline loops: CDR1 MDHEN, CDR2 SYDVKM. The CDR3 protein is CASSLSGVAGGREQYV. The CDR3 DNA sequence: TGTGCCAGCAGTTTATCTGGGGTAGCGGGGGGGCGGGAGCAGTACGTC.

The CDR3 loop reads CASSEVRGLGQYF. The CDR3 DNA follows: TGTGCCAGCAGTGAAGTTAGGGGGTTAGGGCAGTATTTT. V is TRBV6-1 and J is TRBJ2-3; D perhaps matches TRBD1 (6 bases). Per the germline V gene, CDR1 is MNHNS and CDR2 is SASEGT. The CDR3 extends over 13 amino acids. V lost 1 base and J 11 bases, leaving 13 bases between the germline ends.

Worth noting for this clone: At the DNA level, this CDR3 is encoded by other sequences in the same sample as well. The CDR3, as DNA: TGCGCCAGCAGCCTACAGGGGGCGAACACTGAAGCTTTCTTT. Translated, it gives CASSLQGANTEAFF. The chain links TRBV5-1 to TRBJ1-1, with TRBD1 matching over 9 bases. V gave up 4 bases and J gave up 1 base; unmatched junction bases: 2. CDR3 length: 14 amino acids. CDR1 is SGHRS and CDR2 is YFSETQ in the germline V gene.

The chain joins TRBV15 to TRBJ2-2; 10 bases are a match to TRBD1. Trimming at V came to 1 base and at J to 4 bases, leaving 6 bases not matched to a gene. There are 17 residues in the CDR3. Per the germline V gene, CDR1 is LNHNV and CDR2 is YYDKDF (reference sequence). The DNA of the CDR3 is TGTGCCACCAGCAGAGGCAAGGGGACAGGGGCCACCGGGGAGCTGTTTTTT. This gives the protein CATSRGKGTGATGELFF.

In its sample, this clone was seen a few times. This chain links TRBV28 with TRBJ1-5; D might be TRBD1 (6 bases). V gave up 2 bases and J gave up 2 bases, with 13 bases separating them. The CDR3 has 16 amino acids. Germline V gives CDR1 MDHEN, CDR2 SYDVKM. The CDR3 DNA reads as TGTGCCAGCAGTTTAAGGGCAGGGGTAGGCAATCAGCCCCAGCATTTT. This encodes CASSLRAGVGNQPQHF.

The CDR3 loop is CASSLGTSGETQYF. The CDR3 DNA follows: TGTGCCAGCAGCTTGGGGACTAGCGGGGAGACCCAGTACTTC. This sequence joins TRBV5-4 and TRBJ2-5, with TRBD2 matching over 11 bases. CDR3 size: 14 residues. Germline values: CDR1 SGHNT, CDR2 YYREEE (reference sequence). V shed 0 bases and J 5 bases; nucleotides not matched to a gene: 0.

The rearrangement uses TRBV29-1 and TRBJ2-3; TRBD2 might be the D (5 bases). The CDR3 spans 14 residues. Germline V gene data show CDR1 as SQVTM and CDR2 as ANQGSEA. Trimming removed 4 bases at V and 2 bases at J, with 13 bases between. CDR3 bases: TGCAGCGTTGGGACTGTTACCCTCACAGATACGCAGTATTTT. Its translation: CSVGTVTLTDTQYF.

The chain couples TRBV7-9 to TRBJ1-2, with D possibly matching TRBD1 (5 bases). The germline gives CDR1 SEHNR, CDR2 FQNEAQ (reference sequence). V was pared by 5 bases and J by 5 bases, with 12 bases between. The CDR3 covers 13 residues. CDR3 region: CASSPGTEYGYTF. CDR3 coding DNA: TGTGCCAGCAGCCCCGGGACTGAGTATGGCTACACCTTC. Looking up the rest from reference TRBV7-9 and TRBJ1-2 gives the full variable domain: DTGVSQNPRHKITKRGQNVTFRCDPISEHNRLYWYRQTLGQGPEFLTYFQNEAQLEKSRLLSDRFSAERPKGSFSTLEIQRTEQGDSAMYLCASSPGTEYGYTFGSGTRLTVV.

J is TRBJ2-6 and V is TRBV5-8; the D is unclear. V lost 0 bases and J lost 0, with 7 bases in between. The germline V gene encodes CDR1 SGHTS and CDR2 YDEGEE. CDR3 size: 16 residues. CDR3 sequence (DNA): TGTGCCAGCAGCTTGGGCCTCAGCTCTGGGGCCAACGTCCTGACTTTC. Its protein product is CASSLGLSSGANVLTF.

The J gene is TRBJ2-5, the V gene TRBV5-1, with a weak D call TRBD1 (5 bases). Germline V lookup: CDR1 SGHRS, CDR2 YFSETQ. The CDR3 runs 14 residues. Trimming took 4 bases from V and 5 from J, leaving 15 bases between them. Here the CDR3 reads CASSEPQGAETQYF. The CDR3, as DNA: TGCGCCAGCAGCGAACCGCAGGGCGCGGAGACCCAGTACTTC. The full variable domain, in which reference TRBV5-1 and TRBJ2-5 provide the parts outside the CDR3, is KAGVTQTPRYLIKTRGQQVTLSCSPISGHRSVSWYQQTPGQGLQFLFEYFSETQRNKGNFPGRFSGRQFSNSRSEMNVSTLELGDSALYLCASSEPQGAETQYFGPGTRLLVL.

The chain couples TRBV2 to TRBJ2-1; D possibly corresponds to TRBD2 (6 bases). The germline V gene encodes CDR1 SNHLY and CDR2 FYNNEI. The CDR3 loop spans 15 amino acids. The germline V and J ends were trimmed by 7 bases and 0 bases, with 13 bases remaining between them. The CDR3 DNA is TGTGCCAGCACCAGTGGGGGGAGCTCCTACAATGAGCAGTTCTTC. Translating it yields CASTSGGSSYNEQFF.

This clone was detected only once. This chain links TRBV6-6 with TRBJ1-2, with D tentatively TRBD1 (6 bases). The length of the CDR3 is 15 residues. The V end was cut by 2 bases, the J end by 1 base, with 11 bases between. Per germline, CDR1 MNHNY and CDR2 SVGAGI (reference sequence). The CDR3 DNA follows: TGTGCCAGCAGTTACCTCGGACAGCTTAACTATGGCTACACCTTC. Protein sequence: CASSYLGQLNYGYTF.

This clone was found once. The V call is TRBV15, the J call TRBJ1-1, with TRBD1 as a possible D gene (6 bases). This CDR3 is built from 15 residues. V lost 6 bases, J lost 1 base, and 15 bases lay in between. Per germline, CDR1 LNHNV and CDR2 YYDKDF (reference sequence). The DNA of the CDR3 is TGTGCCACCAGGACGATCGGGACATCGAACACTGAAGCTTTCTTT. Translating gives CATRTIGTSNTEAFF. The whole variable domain, remainder taken from reference TRBV15 and TRBJ1-1, is DAMVIQNPRYQVTQFGKPVTLSCSQTLNHNVMYWYQQKSSQAPKLLFHYYDKDFNNEADTPDNFQSRRPNTSFCFLDIRSPGLGDTAMYLCATRTIGTSNTEAFFGQGTRLTVV.

The V gene is TRBV11-1, the J gene TRBJ2-6; D possibly corresponds to TRBD1 (6 bases). V was pared by 5 bases and J by 0 bases, with 17 bases between. This CDR3 contains 18 residues. Germline CDR1 is SGHAT and CDR2 is FQDESV (reference sequence). The CDR3 here is CASSTNRVYGSGANVLTF. The DNA for the CDR3 is TGTGCCAGCAGCACCAACAGGGTCTACGGCTCTGGGGCCAACGTCCTGACTTTC. Full variable domain (remainder filled in from reference TRBV11-1 and TRBJ2-6): EAEVAQSPRYKITEKSQAVAFWCDPISGHATLYWYRQILGQGPELLVQFQDESVVDDSQLPKDRFSAERLKGVDSTLKIQPAELGDSAMYLCASSTNRVYGSGANVLTFGAGSRLTVL.

V usage is TRBV4-2 and J usage is TRBJ1-1; possible D gene TRBD1, 6 bases. Trimming left V 1 base short and J 0 bases short, with 15 bases between. The CDR3 is 17 amino acids. From germline, CDR1 is LGHNA and CDR2 YNFKEQ. CDR3 bases: TGTGCCAGCAGCCAAGGGCCAGGGGAATTGGTGAACACTGAAGCTTTCTTT. Its translation: CASSQGPGELVNTEAFF.

This chain connects TRBV30 to TRBJ1-5, with a possible D match to TRBD1 (5 bases). This CDR3 spans 15 amino acids. Per germline, CDR1 GTSNPN and CDR2 SVGIG (reference sequence). V was trimmed by 2 bases and J by 0 bases, leaving 11 bases between them. The CDR3 DNA reads TGTGCCTGGAGTACAGGATCGTATAGCAATCAGCCCCAGCATTTT. Encoded protein: CAWSTGSYSNQPQHF. Looking up the rest from reference TRBV30 and TRBJ1-5 gives the full variable domain: SQTIHQWPATLVQPVGSPLSLECTVEGTSNPNLYWYRQAAGRGLQLLFYSVGIGQISSEVPQNLSASRPQDRQFILSSKKLLLSDSGFYLCAWSTGSYSNQPQHFGDGTRLSIL.

The rearrangement links TRBV19 to TRBJ2-2; 9 bases agree with TRBD1. The CDR3 runs 13 residues. Germline V gives CDR1 LNHDA, CDR2 SQIVND (reference sequence). V lost 10 bases and J lost 4; bases outside the gene matches: 4. CDR3 bases: TGTGCCATTCAGACAGGGGGCACCGGGGAGCTGTTTTTT. It is translated as CAIQTGGTGELFF.

The chain recombines TRBV7-2 with TRBJ2-7, with D maybe TRBD2 (6 bases). This CDR3 has 13 amino acids. Germline-derived CDR1 and CDR2 are SGHTA and FQGNSA. Trimming cost V 3 bases and J 5 bases, with 11 bases left between them. The CDR3 DNA reads TGTGCCAGCAGCTTTGTTGCGGGGAACGAGCAGTACTTC. Residues: CASSFVAGNEQYF.

This clone was detected a few times. V and J are TRBV6-5 and TRBJ1-1, with 7 bases aligning to TRBD1. Germline loops: CDR1 MNHEY, CDR2 SVGAGI. The CDR3 has 15 residues. J gave up 3 bases and V 5 bases, and 9 bases lay outside the gene matches. The CDR3 protein is CASSQWDRGDTEAFF. The CDR3 DNA is TGTGCCAGCAGTCAATGGGACAGAGGGGACACTGAAGCTTTCTTT.

The chain combines TRBV2 with TRBJ2-2; TRBD2 aligns across 8 bases. Germline assignment: CDR1 SNHLY and CDR2 FYNNEI. J gave up 7 bases and V 4 bases, and 8 bases lay outside the gene matches. The CDR3 spans 15 residues. CDR3: CASSGPGGLGGELFF. The CDR3 DNA reads TGTGCCAGCAGTGGGCCGGGGGGACTAGGCGGGGAGCTGTTTTTT.

The gene calls are TRBV28 and TRBJ1-5; TRBD1 agrees at 8 bases. Germline-derived CDR1 and CDR2 are MDHEN and SYDVKM. V lost 4 bases and J lost 6; bases outside the gene matches: 5. The CDR3 covers 14 residues. DNA of the CDR3: TGTGCCAGCAGTTCCCAGGGGGCTGGTCAGCCCCAGCATTTT. Protein product: CASSSQGAGQPQHF.

V usage is TRBV2 and J usage is TRBJ1-2; tentative D call: TRBD1 (6 bases). The V and J ends lost 4 bases and 4 bases respectively, with 10 bases between them. This CDR3 has 13 amino acids. The germline V gene has CDR1 SNHLY and CDR2 FYNNEI. The CDR3 region has the DNA TGTGCCAGCAGTGGCAGGGGCGTCTATGGCTACACCTTC. Translating it yields CASSGRGVYGYTF.

The chain carries TRBV30 and TRBJ1-6; a possible D gene is TRBD1 (5 bases). From germline, CDR1 is GTSNPN and CDR2 SVGIG (reference sequence). Between the trimmed V and J ends, which lost 2 bases and 7 bases, there was a span of 18 bases. CDR3 length equals 16 residues. CDR3 region: CAWSRSGGTWNSPLHF. For the CDR3, the DNA is TGTGCCTGGAGTCGAAGCGGGGGAACTTGGAATTCACCCCTCCACTTT. The full variable domain, completed using reference TRBV30 and TRBJ1-6, is SQTIHQWPATLVQPVGSPLSLECTVEGTSNPNLYWYRQAAGRGLQLLFYSVGIGQISSEVPQNLSASRPQDRQFILSSKKLLLSDSGFYLCAWSRSGGTWNSPLHFGNGTRLTVT.

The chain couples TRBV5-5 to TRBJ1-5; 11 bases are shared with TRBD1. CDR1 and CDR2 from the germline V gene are SGHKS and YYEKEE (reference sequence). The V segment lost 4 bases and the J segment 2 bases; nucleotides outside the gene matches: 2. The CDR3 is made up of 15 amino acids. This CDR3 reads CASSRTGGGNQPQHF. The CDR3 nucleotides read TGTGCCAGCAGCCGGACAGGGGGCGGCAATCAGCCCCAGCATTTT. The full variable domain, rest sourced from reference TRBV5-5 and TRBJ1-5, is DAGVTQSPTHLIKTRGQQVTLRCSPISGHKSVSWYQQVLGQGPQFIFQYYEKEERGRGNFPDRFSARQFPNYSSELNVNALLLGDSALYLCASSRTGGGNQPQHFGDGTRLSIL.

This chain uses TRBV4-2 with TRBJ1-3, with unresolved D. The germline V gene has CDR1 LGHNA and CDR2 YNFKEQ. The CDR3 runs 13 residues. With 7 bases removed from V and 0 bases from J, the gap between germline ends came to 7 bases. CDR3 protein: CASTRASGNTIYF. DNA of the CDR3: TGTGCCAGCACCCGAGCCTCTGGAAACACCATATATTTT.

This clone was seen more than once but under ten times. The rearrangement links TRBV10-3 to TRBJ2-7; D may be TRBD1 or TRBD2 (5 bases each). The CDR3 contains 11 residues. The V gene lost 4 bases and the J gene lost 7 bases, with 8 bases spanning the gap. The germline V gene encodes CDR1 ENHRY and CDR2 SYGVKD. CDR3 loop: CAISGGREQYV. The CDR3 nucleotides read TGTGCCATCAGTGGGGGACGGGAGCAGTACGTC.

The chain employs TRBV5-1 and TRBJ1-1, with a possible D match to TRBD1 (5 bases). Trimming took off 3 bases at V and 3 bases at J, with 9 bases between the two ends. Germline CDR1 is SGHRS and CDR2 is YFSETQ. The length of the CDR3 is 13 residues. Here the CDR3 reads CASSSTGDTEAFF. The CDR3 DNA reads TGCGCCAGCAGCTCCACGGGGGACACTGAAGCTTTCTTT. Based on the CDR3 plus reference TRBV5-1 and TRBJ1-1, the full variable domain is KAGVTQTPRYLIKTRGQQVTLSCSPISGHRSVSWYQQTPGQGLQFLFEYFSETQRNKGNFPGRFSGRQFSNSRSEMNVSTLELGDSALYLCASSSTGDTEAFFGQGTRLTVV.

The chain links TRBV4-1 to TRBJ2-2, with D unclear. This CDR3 has 15 amino acids. V lost 0 bases and J 7 bases, leaving 12 bases between the germline ends. CDR1 MGHRA and CDR2 YSYEKL come from the germline V gene. CDR3 amino acids: CASSQDSGSDGELFF. CDR3 sequence (DNA): TGCGCCAGCAGCCAAGATTCCGGGTCAGACGGGGAGCTGTTTTTT.